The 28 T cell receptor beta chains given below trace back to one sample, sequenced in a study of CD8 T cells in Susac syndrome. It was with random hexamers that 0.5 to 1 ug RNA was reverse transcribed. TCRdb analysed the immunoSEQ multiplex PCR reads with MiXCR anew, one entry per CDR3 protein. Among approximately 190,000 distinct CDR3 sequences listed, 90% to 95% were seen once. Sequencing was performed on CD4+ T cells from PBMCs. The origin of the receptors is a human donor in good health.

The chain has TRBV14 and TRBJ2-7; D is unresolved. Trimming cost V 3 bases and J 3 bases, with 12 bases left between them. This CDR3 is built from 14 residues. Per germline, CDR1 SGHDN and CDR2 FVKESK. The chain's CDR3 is CASSHGWSGYEQYV. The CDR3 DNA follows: TGTGCCAGCAGCCACGGGTGGTCCGGCTACGAGCAGTACGTC.

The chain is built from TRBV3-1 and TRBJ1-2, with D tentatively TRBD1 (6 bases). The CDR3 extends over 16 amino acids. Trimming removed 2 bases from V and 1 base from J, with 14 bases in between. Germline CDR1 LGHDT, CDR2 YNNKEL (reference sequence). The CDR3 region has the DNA TGTGCCAGCAGCCAAAACCTACAGGGATTTAACTATGGCTACACCTTC. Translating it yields CASSQNLQGFNYGYTF.

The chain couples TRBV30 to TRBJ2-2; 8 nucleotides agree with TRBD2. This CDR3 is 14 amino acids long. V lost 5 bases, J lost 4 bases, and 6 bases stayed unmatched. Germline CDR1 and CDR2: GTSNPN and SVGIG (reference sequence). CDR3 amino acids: CAWEPGLVTGELFF. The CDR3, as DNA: TGTGCCTGGGAACCGGGACTAGTCACCGGGGAGCTGTTTTTT.

The DNA for the CDR3 is TGTGCCAGCAGCCTGACGGACGGGGATGGCTACACCTTC. Encoded protein: CASSLTDGDGYTF. The chain has TRBV13 and TRBJ1-2; D gene ambiguous. Per germline, CDR1 PRHDT and CDR2 FYEKMQ (reference sequence). There are 13 residues in the CDR3. The V end lost 5 bases, the J end lost 6 bases, and 13 bases lay between the germline ends.

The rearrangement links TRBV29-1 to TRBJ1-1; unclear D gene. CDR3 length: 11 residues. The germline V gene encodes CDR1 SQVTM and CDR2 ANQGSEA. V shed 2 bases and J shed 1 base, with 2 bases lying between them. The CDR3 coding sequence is TGCAGCGTTGAACGGAACACTGAAGCTTTCTTT. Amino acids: CSVERNTEAFF.

CDR3 region: CASSLEQFNSPLHF. In DNA, the CDR3 is TGTGCCAGCAGCTTGGAACAATTTAATTCACCCCTCCACTTT. The gene calls are TRBV5-4 and TRBJ1-6; unclear D gene. Germline V gives CDR1 SGHNT, CDR2 YYREEE (reference sequence). The CDR3 contains 14 residues. Trimming left V 0 bases short and J 6 bases short, with 7 bases between.

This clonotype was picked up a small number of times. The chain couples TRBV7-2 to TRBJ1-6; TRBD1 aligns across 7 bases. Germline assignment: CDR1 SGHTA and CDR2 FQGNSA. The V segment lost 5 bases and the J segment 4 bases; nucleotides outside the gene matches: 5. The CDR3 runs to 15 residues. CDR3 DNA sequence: TGTGCCAGCAGCCCGACGGGACAGTATAATTCACCCCTCCACTTT. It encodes CASSPTGQYNSPLHF.

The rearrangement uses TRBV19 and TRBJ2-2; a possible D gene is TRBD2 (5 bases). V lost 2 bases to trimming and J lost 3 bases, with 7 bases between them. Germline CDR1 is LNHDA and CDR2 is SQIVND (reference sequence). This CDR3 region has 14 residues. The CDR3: CASSIHGDTGELFF. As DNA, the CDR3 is TGTGCCAGTAGTATACACGGGGACACCGGGGAGCTGTTTTTT.

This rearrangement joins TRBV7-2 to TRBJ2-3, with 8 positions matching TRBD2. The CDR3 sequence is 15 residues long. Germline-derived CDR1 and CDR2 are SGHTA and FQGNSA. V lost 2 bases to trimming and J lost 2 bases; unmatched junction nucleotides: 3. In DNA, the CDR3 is TGTGCCAGCAGCTTACCGGGGGGGCCCACAGATACGCAGTATTTT. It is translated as CASSLPGGPTDTQYF.

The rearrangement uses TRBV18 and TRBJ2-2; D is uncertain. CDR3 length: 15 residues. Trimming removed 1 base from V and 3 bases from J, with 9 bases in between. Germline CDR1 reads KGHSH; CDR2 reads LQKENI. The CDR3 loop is CASSPLRQYTGELFF. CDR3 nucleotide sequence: TGTGCCAGCTCACCACTGCGTCAGTACACCGGGGAGCTGTTTTTT.

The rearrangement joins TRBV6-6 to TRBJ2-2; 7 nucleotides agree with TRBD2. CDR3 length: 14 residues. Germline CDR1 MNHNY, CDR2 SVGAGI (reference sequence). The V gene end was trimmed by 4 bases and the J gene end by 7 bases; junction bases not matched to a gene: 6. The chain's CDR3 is CASSSRGVGGELFF. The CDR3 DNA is TGTGCCAGCAGTTCCCGGGGGGTCGGCGGGGAGCTGTTTTTT.

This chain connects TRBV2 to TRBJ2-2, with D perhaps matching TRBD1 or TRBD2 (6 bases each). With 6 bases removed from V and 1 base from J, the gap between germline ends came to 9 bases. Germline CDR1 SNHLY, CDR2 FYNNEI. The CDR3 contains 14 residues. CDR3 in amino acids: CASREGQNTGELFF. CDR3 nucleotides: TGTGCCAGCAGGGAGGGACAGAACACCGGGGAGCTGTTTTTT.

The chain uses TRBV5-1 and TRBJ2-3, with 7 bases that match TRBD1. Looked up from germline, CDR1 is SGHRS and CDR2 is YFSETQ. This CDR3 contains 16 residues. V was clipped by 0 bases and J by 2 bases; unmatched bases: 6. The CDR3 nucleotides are TGCGCCAGCAGCTTGGCCGGACAGGCCTTCACAGATACGCAGTATTTT. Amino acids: CASSLAGQAFTDTQYF. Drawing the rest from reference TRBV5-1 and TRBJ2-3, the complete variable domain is KAGVTQTPRYLIKTRGQQVTLSCSPISGHRSVSWYQQTPGQGLQFLFEYFSETQRNKGNFPGRFSGRQFSNSRSEMNVSTLELGDSALYLCASSLAGQAFTDTQYFGPGTRLTVL.

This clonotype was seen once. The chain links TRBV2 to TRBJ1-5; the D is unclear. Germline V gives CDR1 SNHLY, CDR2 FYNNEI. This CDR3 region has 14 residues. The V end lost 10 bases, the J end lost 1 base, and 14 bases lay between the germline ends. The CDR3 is CATTWQNSNQPQHF. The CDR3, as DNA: TGTGCCACCACTTGGCAAAACAGCAATCAGCCCCAGCATTTT.

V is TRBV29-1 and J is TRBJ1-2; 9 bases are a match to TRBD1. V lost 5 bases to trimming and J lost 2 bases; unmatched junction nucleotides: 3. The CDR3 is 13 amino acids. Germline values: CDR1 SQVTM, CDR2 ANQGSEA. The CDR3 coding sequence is TGCAGCGTTTTGGGGACAGGGAACTATGGCTACACCTTC. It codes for CSVLGTGNYGYTF.

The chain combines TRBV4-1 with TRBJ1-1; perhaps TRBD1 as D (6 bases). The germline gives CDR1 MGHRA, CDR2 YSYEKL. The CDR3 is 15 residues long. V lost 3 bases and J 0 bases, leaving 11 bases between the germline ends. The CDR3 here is CASSHPDRMNTEAFF. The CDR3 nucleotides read TGCGCCAGCAGCCACCCGGACAGAATGAACACTGAAGCTTTCTTT.

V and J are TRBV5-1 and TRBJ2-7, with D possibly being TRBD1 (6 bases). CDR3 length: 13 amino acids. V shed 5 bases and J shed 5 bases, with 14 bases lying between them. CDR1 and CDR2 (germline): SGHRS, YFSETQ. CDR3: CASRKTGSHEQYF. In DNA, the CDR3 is TGCGCCAGCAGAAAGACAGGTTCGCACGAGCAGTACTTC.

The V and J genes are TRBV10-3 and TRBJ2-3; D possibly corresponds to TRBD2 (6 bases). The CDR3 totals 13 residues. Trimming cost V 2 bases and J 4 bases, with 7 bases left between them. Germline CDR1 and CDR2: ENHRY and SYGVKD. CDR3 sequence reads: CAISEAGPDTQYF. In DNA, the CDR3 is TGTGCCATCAGTGAGGCGGGGCCAGATACGCAGTATTTT.

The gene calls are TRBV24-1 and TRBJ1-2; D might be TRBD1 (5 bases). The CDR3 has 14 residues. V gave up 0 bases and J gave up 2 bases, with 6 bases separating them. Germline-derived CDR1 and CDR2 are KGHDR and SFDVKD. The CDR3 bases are TGTGCCACCAGTGATTTGCAGGGCAACTATGGCTACACCTTC. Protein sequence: CATSDLQGNYGYTF.

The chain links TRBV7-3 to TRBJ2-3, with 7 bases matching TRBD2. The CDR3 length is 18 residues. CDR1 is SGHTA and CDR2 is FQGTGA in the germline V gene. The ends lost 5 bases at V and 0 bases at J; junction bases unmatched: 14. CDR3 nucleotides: TGTGCCAGCAGCCCACTTACTCCTACGGGGGGTAGCACAGATACGCAGTATTTT. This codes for CASSPLTPTGGSTDTQYF.

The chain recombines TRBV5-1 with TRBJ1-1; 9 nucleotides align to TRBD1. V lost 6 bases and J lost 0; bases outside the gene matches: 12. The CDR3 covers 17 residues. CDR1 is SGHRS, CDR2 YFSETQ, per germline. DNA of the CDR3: TGCGCCAGCATTCGGTTGAAACAGGGGGCCATGAACACTGAAGCTTTCTTT. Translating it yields CASIRLKQGAMNTEAFF.

The CDR3 region is CASSQTRGHRSSYEQYV. The CDR3 coding sequence is TGCGCCAGCAGTCAGACCCGAGGTCACCGATCCTCCTACGAGCAGTACGTC. The chain uses TRBV23-1 and TRBJ2-7, with no clear D. TRBV23-1 has ORF status, its function being uncertain. The CDR3 runs to 17 residues. Trimming cost V 3 bases and J 0 bases, with 18 bases left between them.

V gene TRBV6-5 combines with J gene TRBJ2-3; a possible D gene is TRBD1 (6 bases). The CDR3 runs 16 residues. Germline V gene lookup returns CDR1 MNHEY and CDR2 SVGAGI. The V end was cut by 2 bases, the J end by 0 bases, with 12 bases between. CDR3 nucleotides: TGTGCCAGCAGTTACCAGGAGAGGGGGAGCACAGATACGCAGTATTTT. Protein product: CASSYQERGSTDTQYF.

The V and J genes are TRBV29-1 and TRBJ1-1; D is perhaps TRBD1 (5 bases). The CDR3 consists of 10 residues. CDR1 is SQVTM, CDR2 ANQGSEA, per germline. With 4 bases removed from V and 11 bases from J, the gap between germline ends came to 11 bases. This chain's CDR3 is CSVVRRDAFF. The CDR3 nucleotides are TGCAGCGTTGTGAGGAGGGACGCTTTCTTT.

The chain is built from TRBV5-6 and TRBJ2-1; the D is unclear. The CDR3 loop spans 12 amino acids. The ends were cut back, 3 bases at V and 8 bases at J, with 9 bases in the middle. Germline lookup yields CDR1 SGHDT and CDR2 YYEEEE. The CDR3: CASSWGPYEQFF. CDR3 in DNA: TGTGCCAGCAGCTGGGGTCCCTATGAGCAGTTCTTC.

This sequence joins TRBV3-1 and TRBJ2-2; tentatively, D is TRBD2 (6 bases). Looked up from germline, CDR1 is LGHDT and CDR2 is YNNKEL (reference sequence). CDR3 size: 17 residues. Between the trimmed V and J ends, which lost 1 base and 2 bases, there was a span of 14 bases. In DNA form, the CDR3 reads TGTGCCAGCAGCCAAGTCTTCGGCGGGGTTAACACCGGGGAGCTGTTTTTT. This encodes CASSQVFGGVNTGELFF.

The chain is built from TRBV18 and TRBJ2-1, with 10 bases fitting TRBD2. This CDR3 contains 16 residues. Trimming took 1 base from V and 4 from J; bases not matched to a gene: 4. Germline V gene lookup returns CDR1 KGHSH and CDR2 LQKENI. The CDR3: CASSPQTSGTYNEQFF. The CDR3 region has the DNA TGTGCCAGCTCACCACAAACTAGCGGGACATACAATGAGCAGTTCTTC.

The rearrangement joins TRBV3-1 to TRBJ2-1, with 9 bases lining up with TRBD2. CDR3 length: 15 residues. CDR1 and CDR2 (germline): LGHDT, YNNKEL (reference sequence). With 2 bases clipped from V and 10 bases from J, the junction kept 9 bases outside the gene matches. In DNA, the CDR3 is TGTGCCAGCAGCCAAACTAGCGGGCCGCAATGGGAGCAGTTCTTC. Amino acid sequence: CASSQTSGPQWEQFF.